This T cell receptor (beta chain) was identified during a study of molecular identifiers for immune sequencing clone quantification. The junction had 8 bases not matched to a gene; V was cut back by 0 bases and J by 5 bases. The germline V gene has CDR1 MGHRA and CDR2 YSYEKL. The CDR3 is 16 residues long. TCRdb itself ran the PCR reads through MiXCR, one entry per CDR3 protein. This table has hundreds of thousands of distinct CDR3 sequences, roughly a quarter appearing once. This chain joins TRBV4-1 and TRBJ1-1, with 8 nucleotides matching TRBD1. This clonotype was obtained from a human donor in good health. Some libraries in this study had Jurkat cell RNA spiked in. The sample comprised naive CD8+ T cells from blood, with Jurkat cell RNA spiked in. Stated subset: FACS-sorted CD8+CD4-CCR7+CD45RA+ naive T cells. The CDR3 region is CASSQDRTGRWTEAFF. Written as DNA, the CDR3 is TGCGCCAGCAGCCAAGATAGGACAGGGAGGTGGACTGAAGCTTTCTTT.